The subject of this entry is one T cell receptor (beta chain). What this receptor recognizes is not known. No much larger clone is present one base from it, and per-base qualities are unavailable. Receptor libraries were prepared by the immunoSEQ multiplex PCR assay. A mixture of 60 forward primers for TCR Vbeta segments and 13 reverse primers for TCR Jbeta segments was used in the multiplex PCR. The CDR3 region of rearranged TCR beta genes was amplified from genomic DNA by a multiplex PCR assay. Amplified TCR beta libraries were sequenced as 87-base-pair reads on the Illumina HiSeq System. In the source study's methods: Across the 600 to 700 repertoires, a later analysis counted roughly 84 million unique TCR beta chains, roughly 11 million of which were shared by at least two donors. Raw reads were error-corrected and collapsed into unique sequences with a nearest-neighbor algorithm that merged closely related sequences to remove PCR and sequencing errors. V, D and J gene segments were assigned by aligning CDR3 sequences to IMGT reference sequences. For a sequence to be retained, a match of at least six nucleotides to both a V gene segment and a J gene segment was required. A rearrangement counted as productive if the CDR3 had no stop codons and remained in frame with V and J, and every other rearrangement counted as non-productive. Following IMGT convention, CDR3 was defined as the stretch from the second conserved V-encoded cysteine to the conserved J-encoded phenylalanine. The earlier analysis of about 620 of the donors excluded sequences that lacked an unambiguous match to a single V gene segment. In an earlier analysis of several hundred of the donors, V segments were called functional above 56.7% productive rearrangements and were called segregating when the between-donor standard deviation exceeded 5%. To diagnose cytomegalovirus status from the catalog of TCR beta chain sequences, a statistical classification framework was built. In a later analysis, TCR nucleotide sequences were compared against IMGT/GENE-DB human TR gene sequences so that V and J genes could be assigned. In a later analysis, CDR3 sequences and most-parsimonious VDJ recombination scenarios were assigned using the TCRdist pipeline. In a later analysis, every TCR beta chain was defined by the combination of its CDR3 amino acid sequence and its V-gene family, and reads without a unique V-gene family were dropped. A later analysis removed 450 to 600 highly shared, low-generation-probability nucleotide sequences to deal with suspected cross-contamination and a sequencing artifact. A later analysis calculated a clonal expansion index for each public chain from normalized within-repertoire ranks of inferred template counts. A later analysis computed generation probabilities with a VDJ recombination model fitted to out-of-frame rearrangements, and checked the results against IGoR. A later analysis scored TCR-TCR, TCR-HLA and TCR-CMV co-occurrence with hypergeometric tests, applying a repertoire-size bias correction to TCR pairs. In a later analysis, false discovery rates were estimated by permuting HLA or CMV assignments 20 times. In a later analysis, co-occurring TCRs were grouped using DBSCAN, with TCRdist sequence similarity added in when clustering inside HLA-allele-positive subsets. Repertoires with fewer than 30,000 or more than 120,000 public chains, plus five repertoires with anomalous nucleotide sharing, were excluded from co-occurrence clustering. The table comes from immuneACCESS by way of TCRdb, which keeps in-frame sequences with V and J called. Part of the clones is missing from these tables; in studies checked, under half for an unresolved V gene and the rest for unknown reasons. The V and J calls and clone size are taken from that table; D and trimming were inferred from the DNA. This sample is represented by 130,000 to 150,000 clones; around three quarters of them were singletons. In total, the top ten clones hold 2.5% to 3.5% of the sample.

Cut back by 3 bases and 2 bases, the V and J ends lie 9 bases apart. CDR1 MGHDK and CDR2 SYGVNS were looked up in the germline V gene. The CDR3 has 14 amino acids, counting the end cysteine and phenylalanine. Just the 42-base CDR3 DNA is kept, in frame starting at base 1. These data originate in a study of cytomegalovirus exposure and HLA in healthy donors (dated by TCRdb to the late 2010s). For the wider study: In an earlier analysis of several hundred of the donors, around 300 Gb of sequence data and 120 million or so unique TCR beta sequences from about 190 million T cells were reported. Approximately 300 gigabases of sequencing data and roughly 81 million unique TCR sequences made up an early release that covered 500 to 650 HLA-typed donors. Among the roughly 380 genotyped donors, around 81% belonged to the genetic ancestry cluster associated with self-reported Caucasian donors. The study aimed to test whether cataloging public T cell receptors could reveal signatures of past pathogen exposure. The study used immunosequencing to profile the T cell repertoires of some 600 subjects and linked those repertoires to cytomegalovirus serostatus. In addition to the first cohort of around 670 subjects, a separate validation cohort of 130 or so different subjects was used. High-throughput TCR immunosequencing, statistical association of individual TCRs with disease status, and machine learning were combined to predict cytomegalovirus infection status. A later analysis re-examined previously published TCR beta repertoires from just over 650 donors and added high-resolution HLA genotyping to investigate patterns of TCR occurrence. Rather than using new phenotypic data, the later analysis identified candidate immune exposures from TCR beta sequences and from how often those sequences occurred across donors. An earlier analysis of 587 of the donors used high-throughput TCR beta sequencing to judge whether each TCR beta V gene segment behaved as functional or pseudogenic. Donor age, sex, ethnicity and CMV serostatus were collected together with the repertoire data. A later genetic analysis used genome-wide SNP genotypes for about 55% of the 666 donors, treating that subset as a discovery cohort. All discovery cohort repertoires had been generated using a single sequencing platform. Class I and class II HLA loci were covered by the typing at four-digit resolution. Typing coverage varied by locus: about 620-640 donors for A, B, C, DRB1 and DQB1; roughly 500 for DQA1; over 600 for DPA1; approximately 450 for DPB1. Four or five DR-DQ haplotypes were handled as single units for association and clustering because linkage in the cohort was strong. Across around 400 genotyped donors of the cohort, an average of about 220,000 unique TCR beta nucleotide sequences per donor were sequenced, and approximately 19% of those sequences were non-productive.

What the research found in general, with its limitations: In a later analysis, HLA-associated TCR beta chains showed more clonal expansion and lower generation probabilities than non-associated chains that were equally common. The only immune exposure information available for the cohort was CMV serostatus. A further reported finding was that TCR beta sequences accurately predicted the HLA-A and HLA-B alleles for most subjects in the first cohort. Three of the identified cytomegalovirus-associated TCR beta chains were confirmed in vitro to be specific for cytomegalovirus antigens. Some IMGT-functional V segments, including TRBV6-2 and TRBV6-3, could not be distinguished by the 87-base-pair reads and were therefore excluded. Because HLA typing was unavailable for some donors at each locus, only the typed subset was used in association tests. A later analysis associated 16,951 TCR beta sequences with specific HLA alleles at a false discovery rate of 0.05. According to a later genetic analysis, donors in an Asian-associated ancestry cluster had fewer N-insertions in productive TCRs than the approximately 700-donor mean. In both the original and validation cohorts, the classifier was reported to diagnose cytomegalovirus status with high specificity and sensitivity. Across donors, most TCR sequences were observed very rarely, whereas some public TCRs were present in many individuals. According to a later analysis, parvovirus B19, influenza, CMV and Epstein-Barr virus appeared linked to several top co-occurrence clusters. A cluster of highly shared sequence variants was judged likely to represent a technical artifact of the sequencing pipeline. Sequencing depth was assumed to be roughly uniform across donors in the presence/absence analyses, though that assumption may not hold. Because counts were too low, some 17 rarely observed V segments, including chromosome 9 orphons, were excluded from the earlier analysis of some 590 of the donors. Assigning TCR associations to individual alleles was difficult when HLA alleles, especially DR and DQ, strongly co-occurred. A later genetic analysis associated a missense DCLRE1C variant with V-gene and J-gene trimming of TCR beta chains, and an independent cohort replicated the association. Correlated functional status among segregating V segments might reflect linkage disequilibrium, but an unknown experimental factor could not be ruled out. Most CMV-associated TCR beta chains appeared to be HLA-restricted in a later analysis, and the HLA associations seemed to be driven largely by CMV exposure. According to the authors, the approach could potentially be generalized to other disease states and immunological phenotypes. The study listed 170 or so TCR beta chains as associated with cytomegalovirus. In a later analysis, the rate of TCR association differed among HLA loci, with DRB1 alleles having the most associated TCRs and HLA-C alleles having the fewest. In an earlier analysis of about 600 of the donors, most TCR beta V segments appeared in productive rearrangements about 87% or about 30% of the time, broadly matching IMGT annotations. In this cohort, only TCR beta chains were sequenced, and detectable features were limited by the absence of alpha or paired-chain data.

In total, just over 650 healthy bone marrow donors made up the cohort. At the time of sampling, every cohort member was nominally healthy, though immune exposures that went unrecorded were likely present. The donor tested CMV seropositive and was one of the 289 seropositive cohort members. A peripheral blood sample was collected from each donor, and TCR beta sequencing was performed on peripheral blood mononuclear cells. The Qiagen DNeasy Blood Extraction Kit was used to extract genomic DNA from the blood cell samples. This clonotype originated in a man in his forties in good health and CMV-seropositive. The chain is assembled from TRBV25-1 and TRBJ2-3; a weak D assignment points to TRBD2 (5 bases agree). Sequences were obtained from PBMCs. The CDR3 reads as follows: CASSDSVYTDTQYF. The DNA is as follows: TGTGCCAGCAGTGATAGCGTTTACACAGATACGCAGTATTTT.